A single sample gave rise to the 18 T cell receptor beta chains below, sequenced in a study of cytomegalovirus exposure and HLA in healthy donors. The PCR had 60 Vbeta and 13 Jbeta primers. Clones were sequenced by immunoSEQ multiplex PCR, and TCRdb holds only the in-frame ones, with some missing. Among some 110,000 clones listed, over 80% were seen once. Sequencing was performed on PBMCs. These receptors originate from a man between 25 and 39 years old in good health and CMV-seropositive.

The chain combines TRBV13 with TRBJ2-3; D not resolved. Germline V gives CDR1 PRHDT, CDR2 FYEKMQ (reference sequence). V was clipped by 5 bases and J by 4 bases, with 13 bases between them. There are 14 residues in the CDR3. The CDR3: CASSREVAADTQYF. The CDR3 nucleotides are TGTGCCAGCAGCCGAGAAGTAGCAGCAGATACGCAGTATTTT.

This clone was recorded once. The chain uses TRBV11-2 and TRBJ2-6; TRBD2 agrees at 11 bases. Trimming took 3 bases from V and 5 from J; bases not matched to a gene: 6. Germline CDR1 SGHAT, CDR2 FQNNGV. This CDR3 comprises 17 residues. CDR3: CASSLQLAGEWANVLTF. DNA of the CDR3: TGTGCCAGCAGCTTGCAACTAGCGGGGGAATGGGCCAACGTCCTGACTTTC.

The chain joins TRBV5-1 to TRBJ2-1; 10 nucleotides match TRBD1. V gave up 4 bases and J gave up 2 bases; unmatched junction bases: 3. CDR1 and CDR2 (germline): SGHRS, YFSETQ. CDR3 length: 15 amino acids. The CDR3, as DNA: TGCGCCAGCAGCCCGGGACAGGGGACCTACAATGAGCAGTTCTTC. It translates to CASSPGQGTYNEQFF. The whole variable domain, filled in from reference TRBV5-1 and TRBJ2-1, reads KAGVTQTPRYLIKTRGQQVTLSCSPISGHRSVSWYQQTPGQGLQFLFEYFSETQRNKGNFPGRFSGRQFSNSRSEMNVSTLELGDSALYLCASSPGQGTYNEQFFGPGTRLTVL.

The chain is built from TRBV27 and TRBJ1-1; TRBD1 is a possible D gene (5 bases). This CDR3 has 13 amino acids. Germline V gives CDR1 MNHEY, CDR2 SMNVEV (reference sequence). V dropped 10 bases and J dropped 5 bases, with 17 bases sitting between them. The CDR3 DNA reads TGTGCCACCCGTGGGGGGGTAGGGACTGAAGCTTTCTTT. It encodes CATRGGVGTEAFF.

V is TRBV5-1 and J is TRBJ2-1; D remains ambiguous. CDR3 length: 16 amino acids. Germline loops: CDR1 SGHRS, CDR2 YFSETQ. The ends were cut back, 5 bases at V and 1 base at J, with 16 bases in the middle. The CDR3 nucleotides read TGCGCCAGCAGTTTTTTTATGACCGGGTCCTACAATGAGCAGTTCTTC. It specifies CASSFFMTGSYNEQFF.

CDR3 protein: CASSLGARALSEKLFF. DNA of the CDR3: TGTGCCAGCAGCTTAGGGGCCAGGGCACTTAGCGAAAAACTGTTTTTT. The chain couples TRBV7-2 to TRBJ1-4; D possibly corresponds to TRBD1 (5 bases). The V end lost 1 base, the J end lost 8 bases, and 17 bases lay between the germline ends. Germline CDR1 and CDR2: SGHTA and FQGNSA. This CDR3 spans 16 amino acids. Using reference TRBV7-2 and TRBJ1-4 for the parts outside the CDR3, the full variable domain is GAGVSQSPSNKVTEKGKDVELRCDPISGHTALYWYRQSLGQGLEFLIYFQGNSAPDKSGLPSDRFSAERTGGSVSTLTIQRTQQEDSAVYLCASSLGARALSEKLFFGSGTQLSVL.

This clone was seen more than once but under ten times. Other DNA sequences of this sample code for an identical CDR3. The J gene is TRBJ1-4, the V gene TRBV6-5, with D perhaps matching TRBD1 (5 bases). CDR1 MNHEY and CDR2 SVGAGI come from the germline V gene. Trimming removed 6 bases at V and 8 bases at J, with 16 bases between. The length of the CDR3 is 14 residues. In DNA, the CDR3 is TGTGCCAGCAGCTACGGAGGGGTAGGGGAAAAACTGTTTTTT. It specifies CASSYGGVGEKLFF.

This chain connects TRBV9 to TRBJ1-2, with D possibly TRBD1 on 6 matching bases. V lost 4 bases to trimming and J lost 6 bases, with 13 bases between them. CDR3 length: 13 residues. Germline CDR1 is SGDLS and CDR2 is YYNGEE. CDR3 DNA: TGTGCCAGCAGCCCGGGGGGCGTGGATGGCTACACCTTC. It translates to CASSPGGVDGYTF.

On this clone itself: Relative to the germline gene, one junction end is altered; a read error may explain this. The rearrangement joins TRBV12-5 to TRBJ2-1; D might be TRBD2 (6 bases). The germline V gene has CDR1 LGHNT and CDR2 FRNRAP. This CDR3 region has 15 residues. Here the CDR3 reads CASALGLEGGNEQFF. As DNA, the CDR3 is TGTGCTAGTGCTTTGGGGTTAGAGGGAGGCAATGAGCAGTTCTTC.

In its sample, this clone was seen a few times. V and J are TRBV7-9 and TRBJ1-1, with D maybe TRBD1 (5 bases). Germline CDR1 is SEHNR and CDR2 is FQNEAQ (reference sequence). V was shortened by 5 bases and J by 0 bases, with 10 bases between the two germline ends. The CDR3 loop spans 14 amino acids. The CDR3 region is CASSPQGMNTEAFF. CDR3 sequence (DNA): TGTGCCAGCAGCCCCCAGGGCATGAACACTGAAGCTTTCTTT.

CDR3 residues: CASSFRAGRHNEQFF. In DNA, the CDR3 is TGTGCCAGCAGTTTTAGGGCAGGGCGGCACAATGAGCAGTTCTTC. The chain recombines TRBV28 with TRBJ2-1; D possibly corresponds to TRBD1 (5 bases). V was clipped by 3 bases and J by 5 bases, with 14 bases between them. From germline, CDR1 is MDHEN and CDR2 SYDVKM. The CDR3 extends over 15 amino acids.

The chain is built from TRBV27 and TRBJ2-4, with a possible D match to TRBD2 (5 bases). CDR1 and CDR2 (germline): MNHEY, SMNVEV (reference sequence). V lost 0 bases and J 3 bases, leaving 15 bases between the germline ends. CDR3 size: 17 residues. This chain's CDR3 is CASSLSLVEGGKNIQYF. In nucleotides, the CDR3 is TGTGCCAGCAGTTTATCCCTCGTTGAGGGTGGCAAAAACATTCAGTACTTC.

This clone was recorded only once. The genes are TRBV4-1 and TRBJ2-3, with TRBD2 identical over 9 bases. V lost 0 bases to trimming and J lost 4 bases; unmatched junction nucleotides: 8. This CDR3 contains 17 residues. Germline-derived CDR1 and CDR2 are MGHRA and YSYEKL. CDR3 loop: CASSQERGGGAADTQYF. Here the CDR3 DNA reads TGCGCCAGCAGCCAAGAAAGGGGCGGGGGGGCTGCAGATACGCAGTATTTT.

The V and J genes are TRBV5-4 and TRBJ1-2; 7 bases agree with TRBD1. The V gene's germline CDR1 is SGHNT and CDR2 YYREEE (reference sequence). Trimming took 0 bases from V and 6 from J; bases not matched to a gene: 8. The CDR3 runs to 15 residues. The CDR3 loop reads CASSLVAQGGDGYTF. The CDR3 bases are TGTGCCAGCAGCTTGGTAGCCCAAGGGGGCGATGGCTACACCTTC.

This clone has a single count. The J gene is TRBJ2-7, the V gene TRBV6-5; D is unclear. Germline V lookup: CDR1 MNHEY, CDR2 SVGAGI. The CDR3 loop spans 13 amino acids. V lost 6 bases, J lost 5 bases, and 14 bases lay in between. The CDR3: CASRRHPMDEQYF. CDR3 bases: TGTGCCAGCAGAAGACATCCAATGGACGAGCAGTACTTC.

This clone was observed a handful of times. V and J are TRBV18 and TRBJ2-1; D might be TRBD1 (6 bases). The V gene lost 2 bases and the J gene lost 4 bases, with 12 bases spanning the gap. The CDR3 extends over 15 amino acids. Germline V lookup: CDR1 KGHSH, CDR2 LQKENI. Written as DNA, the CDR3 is TGTGCCAGCTCACCAGGCACAGGGAGTTACAATGAGCAGTTCTTC. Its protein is CASSPGTGSYNEQFF.

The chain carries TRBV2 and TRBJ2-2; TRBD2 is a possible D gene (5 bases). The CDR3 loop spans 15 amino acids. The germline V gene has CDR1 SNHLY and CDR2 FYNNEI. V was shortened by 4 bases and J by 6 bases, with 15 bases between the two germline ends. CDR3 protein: CASSVGGRRAGELFF. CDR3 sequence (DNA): TGTGCCAGCAGTGTCGGCGGCAGGCGGGCCGGGGAGCTGTTTTTT.

For the CDR3, the DNA is TGTGCCAGCAGGGCCGGGACAGGGCTCTACTATGGCTACACCTTC. Amino acids: CASRAGTGLYYGYTF. This chain connects TRBV2 to TRBJ1-2; 9 positions match TRBD1. V trimming: 6 bases; J trimming: 3 bases; junction bases outside the gene matches: 8. Germline values: CDR1 SNHLY, CDR2 FYNNEI. This CDR3 contains 15 residues.